The rows below give T cell receptor beta chains drawn from one sample of a study of control samples from healthy donors and cancer patients. Method: immunoSEQ multiplex PCR; TCRdb's copy keeps in-frame clones and lacks some. The profile shows roughly 94,000 clones, 65% to 85% of them singletons. The sample comprised PBMCs. These receptors were obtained from a man aged 65 to 79 with lung cancer. Each CDR3 is given with its conserved first and last residue. A D gene is named only where the DNA matches it firmly.

d_gene: TRBD1; j_gene: TRBJ2-7; v_gene: TRBV15; CDR3aa: CATSRAGTGLPEQYF
d_gene: NA; j_gene: TRBJ2-2; v_gene: TRBV7-2; CDR3aa: CASSHRDLGNTGELFF
d_gene: NA; j_gene: TRBJ1-1; v_gene: TRBV5-1; CDR3aa: CASSLEGRTNTEAFF
d_gene: NA; j_gene: TRBJ2-7; v_gene: TRBV18; CDR3aa: CASSPTTYEQYF
d_gene: TRBD2; j_gene: TRBJ2-3; v_gene: TRBV30; CDR3aa: CAWSVRTGGDTQYF
d_gene: NA; j_gene: TRBJ1-1; v_gene: TRBV5-4; CDR3aa: CASSLPGEETEAFF
d_gene: NA; j_gene: TRBJ1-1; v_gene: TRBV14; CDR3aa: CASSRFTQGMNTEAFF
d_gene: NA; j_gene: TRBJ2-5; v_gene: TRBV4-2; CDR3aa: CASSQDLLETQYF
d_gene: NA; j_gene: TRBJ2-2; v_gene: TRBV6-6; CDR3aa: CASRLANTGELFF
d_gene: TRBD2; j_gene: TRBJ2-7; v_gene: TRBV29-1; CDR3aa: CSVHSSGGTYEQYF
d_gene: TRBD2; j_gene: TRBJ2-7; v_gene: TRBV5-1; CDR3aa: CASSLTSGGSSSYEQYF
d_gene: NA; j_gene: TRBJ1-3; v_gene: TRBV7-8; CDR3aa: CASSLNWVDTIYF
d_gene: TRBD1; j_gene: TRBJ2-1; v_gene: TRBV15; CDR3aa: CATSRQQGASYNEQFF
d_gene: NA; j_gene: TRBJ2-1; v_gene: TRBV5-1; CDR3aa: CASSLGPLPLNEQFF
d_gene: TRBD2; j_gene: TRBJ2-2; v_gene: TRBV6-5; CDR3aa: CASSGGGAGGELFF
d_gene: NA; j_gene: TRBJ2-1; v_gene: TRBV5-4; CDR3aa: CASSLSPADNEQFF
d_gene: NA; j_gene: TRBJ1-4; v_gene: TRBV19; CDR3aa: CASSILTPGNEKLFF
d_gene: NA; j_gene: TRBJ1-2; v_gene: TRBV25-1; CDR3aa: CASSVGLGANYGYTF
d_gene: NA; j_gene: TRBJ1-5; v_gene: TRBV6-5; CDR3aa: CASSSVLNQPQHF
d_gene: TRBD1; j_gene: TRBJ2-5; v_gene: TRBV27; CDR3aa: CASSRDRGPGGETQYF
d_gene: TRBD1; j_gene: TRBJ1-5; v_gene: TRBV7-9; CDR3aa: CASSLGQYNQPQHF
d_gene: NA; j_gene: TRBJ2-3; v_gene: TRBV5-1; CDR3aa: CASSPRGLSADTQYF
d_gene: TRBD2; j_gene: TRBJ2-1; v_gene: TRBV2; CDR3aa: CATAGLERYDEQFF
d_gene: TRBD1; j_gene: TRBJ1-2; v_gene: TRBV27; CDR3aa: CASRTGGPTYGYTF
d_gene: NA; j_gene: TRBJ2-3; v_gene: TRBV18; CDR3aa: CASSPQDLDTQYF
d_gene: TRBD1; j_gene: TRBJ2-7; v_gene: TRBV10-1; CDR3aa: CASSGPGQGNEQYF
d_gene: NA; j_gene: TRBJ2-3; v_gene: TRBV20-1; CDR3aa: CSARREDTQYF
d_gene: NA; j_gene: TRBJ1-3; v_gene: TRBV6-1; CDR3aa: CASSEVGSSGNTIYF
d_gene: TRBD2; j_gene: TRBJ2-1; v_gene: TRBV10-2; CDR3aa: CASSEAGGPHNEQFF
d_gene: NA; j_gene: TRBJ2-1; v_gene: TRBV30; CDR3aa: CAWDRPGHEQFF
d_gene: NA; j_gene: TRBJ1-4; v_gene: TRBV7-5; CDR3aa: CVRNPEGGAF
d_gene: NA; j_gene: TRBJ2-2; v_gene: TRBV5-1; CDR3aa: CASSAAGQGSGELFF